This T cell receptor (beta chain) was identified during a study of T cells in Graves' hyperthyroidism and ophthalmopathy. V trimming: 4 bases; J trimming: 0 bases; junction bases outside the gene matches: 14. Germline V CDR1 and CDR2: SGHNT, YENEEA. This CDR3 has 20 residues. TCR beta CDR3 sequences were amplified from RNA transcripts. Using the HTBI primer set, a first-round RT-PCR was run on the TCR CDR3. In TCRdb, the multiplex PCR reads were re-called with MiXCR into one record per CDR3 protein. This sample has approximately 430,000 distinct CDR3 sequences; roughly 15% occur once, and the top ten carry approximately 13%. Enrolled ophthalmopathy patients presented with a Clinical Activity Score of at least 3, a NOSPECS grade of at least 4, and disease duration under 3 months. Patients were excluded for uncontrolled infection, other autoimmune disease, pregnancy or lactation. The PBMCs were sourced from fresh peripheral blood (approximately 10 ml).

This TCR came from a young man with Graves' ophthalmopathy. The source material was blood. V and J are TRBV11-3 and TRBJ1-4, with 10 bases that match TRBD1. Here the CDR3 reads CASSSYRDRGLEATNEKLFF. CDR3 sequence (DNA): TGTGCCAGCAGCTCATACCGGGACAGGGGTTTAGAGGCAACTAATGAAAAACTGTTTTTT.